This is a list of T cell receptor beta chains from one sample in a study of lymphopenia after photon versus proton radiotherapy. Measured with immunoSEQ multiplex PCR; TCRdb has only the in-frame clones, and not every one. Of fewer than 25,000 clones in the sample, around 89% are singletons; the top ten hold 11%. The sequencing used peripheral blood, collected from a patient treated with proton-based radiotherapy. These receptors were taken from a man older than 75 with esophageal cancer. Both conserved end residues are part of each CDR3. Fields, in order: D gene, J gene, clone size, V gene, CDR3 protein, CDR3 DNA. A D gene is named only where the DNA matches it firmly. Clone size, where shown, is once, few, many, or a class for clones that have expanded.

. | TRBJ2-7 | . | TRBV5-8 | CASSFVGGRSQQYF | TGTGCCAGCAGCTTTGTGGGGGGCCGCTCCCAGCAGTACTTC
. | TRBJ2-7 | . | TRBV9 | CASSVRGVGEQYF | TGTGCCAGCAGCGTAAGAGGGGTGGGGGAGCAGTACTTC
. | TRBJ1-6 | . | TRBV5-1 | CASSDSGTSPLHF | TGCGCCAGCAGCGACTCGGGCACTTCACCCCTCCACTTT
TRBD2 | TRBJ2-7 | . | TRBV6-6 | CASSFLAGGHYEQYF | TGTGCCAGCAGTTTCCTAGCGGGGGGGCACTACGAGCAGTACTTC
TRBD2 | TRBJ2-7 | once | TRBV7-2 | CASSLAVGLASYEQYF | TGTGCCAGCAGCTTAGCTGTGGGACTAGCATCCTACGAGCAGTACTTC
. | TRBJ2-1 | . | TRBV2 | CASSLDRNEQFF | TGTGCCAGCAGTCTGGATAGGAATGAGCAGTTCTTC
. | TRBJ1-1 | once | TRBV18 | CASSPSPVGTPNTEAFF | TGTGCCAGCTCACCATCACCCGTCGGGACACCAAACACTGAAGCTTTCTTT
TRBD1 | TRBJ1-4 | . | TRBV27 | CASSQTGGASNEKLFF | TGTGCCAGCAGCCAAACAGGGGGCGCGTCTAATGAAAAACTGTTTTTT
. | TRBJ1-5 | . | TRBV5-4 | CASSLGGQVNQPQHF | TGTGCCAGCAGCTTGGGGGGTCAGGTGAATCAGCCCCAGCATTTT
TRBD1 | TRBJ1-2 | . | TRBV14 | CASSQLLGDRGLYYGYTF | TGTGCCAGCAGCCAACTCCTGGGGGACAGGGGCCTCTATTATGGCTACACCTTC
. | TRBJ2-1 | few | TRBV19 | CASKEGYYNEQFF | TGTGCCAGTAAGGAGGGGTACTACAATGAGCAGTTCTTC
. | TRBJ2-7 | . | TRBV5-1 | CASSSADPYEQYF | TGCGCCAGCAGCTCGGCAGATCCCTACGAGCAGTACTTC
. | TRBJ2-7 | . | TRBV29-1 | CSVEGSFREQYF | TGCAGCGTTGAGGGCAGTTTTCGCGAGCAGTACTTC
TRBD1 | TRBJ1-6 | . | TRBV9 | CASSLEGTGDSPLHF | TGTGCCAGCAGCCTTGAAGGGACAGGGGATTCACCCCTCCACTTT
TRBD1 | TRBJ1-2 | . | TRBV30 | CAWSPGTAVGYTF | TGTGCCTGGAGTCCAGGGACAGCCGTTGGCTACACCTTC
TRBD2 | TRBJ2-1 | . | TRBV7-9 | CASSPGLAGNEQFF | TGTGCCAGCAGCCCGGGACTAGCGGGAAATGAGCAGTTCTTC
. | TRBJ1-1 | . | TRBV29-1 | CSAAQGTNTEAFF | TGCAGCGCTGCCCAGGGAACGAACACTGAAGCTTTCTTT
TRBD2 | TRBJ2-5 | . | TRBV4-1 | CASSQTEGLAGEETQYF | TGCGCCAGCAGCCAGACGGAGGGACTAGCGGGAGAAGAGACCCAGTACTTC
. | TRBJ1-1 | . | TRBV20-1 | CSGLKNTEAFF | TGCAGTGGACTGAAGAACACTGAAGCTTTCTTT
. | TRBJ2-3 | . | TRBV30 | CAWRISSTDTQYF | TGTGCCTGGAGAATCAGCAGCACAGATACGCAGTATTTT
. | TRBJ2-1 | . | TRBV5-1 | CASSLSSRAHNEQFF | TGCGCCAGCAGCTTGTCCTCCCGGGCCCACAATGAGCAGTTCTTC
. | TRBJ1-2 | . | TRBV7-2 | CASSLDSGYGYTF | TGTGCCAGCAGCTTAGACAGCGGCTATGGCTACACCTTC
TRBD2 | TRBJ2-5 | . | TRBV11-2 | CASSLTTSGGNQETQYF | TGTGCCAGCAGCTTAACCACTAGCGGGGGGAACCAAGAGACCCAGTACTTC
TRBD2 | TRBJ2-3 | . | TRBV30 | CAWSVLAGGRGRHTQYF | TGTGCCTGGAGTGTCCTTGCGGGGGGGCGAGGCCGACATACGCAGTATTTT
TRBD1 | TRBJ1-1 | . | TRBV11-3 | CASSPGQGRVTEAFF | TGTGCCAGCAGCCCGGGACAGGGAAGGGTCACTGAAGCTTTCTTT
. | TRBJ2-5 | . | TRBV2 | CASRERQYQETQYF | TGTGCCAGCAGGGAAAGACAGTACCAAGAGACCCAGTACTTC
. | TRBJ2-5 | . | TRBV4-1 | CASRPQGGQETQYF | TGCGCCAGCAGACCTCAGGGGGGCCAAGAGACCCAGTACTTC
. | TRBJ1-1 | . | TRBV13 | CASSLDGGAGTEAFF | TGTGCCAGCAGCTTAGATGGGGGCGCGGGCACTGAAGCTTTCTTT
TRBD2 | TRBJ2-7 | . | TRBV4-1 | CASSQTSASSYEQYF | TGCGCCAGCAGCCAAACTAGCGCGAGCTCCTACGAGCAGTACTTC
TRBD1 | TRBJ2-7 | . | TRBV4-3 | CASSQNFGTGEHEQYF | TGCGCCAGCAGCCAGAATTTCGGGACAGGGGAACACGAGCAGTACTTC
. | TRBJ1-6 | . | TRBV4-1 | CASSQDMSSYNSPLHF | TGCGCCAGCAGCCAAGATATGAGCTCCTATAATTCACCCCTCCACTTT
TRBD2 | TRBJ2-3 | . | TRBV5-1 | CASSLEASGDTQYF | TGCGCCAGCAGCTTGGAGGCTAGCGGAGATACGCAGTATTTT
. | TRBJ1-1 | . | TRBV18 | CASSLEGLENTEAFF | TGTGCCAGCTCACTGGAGGGCCTCGAGAACACTGAAGCTTTCTTT
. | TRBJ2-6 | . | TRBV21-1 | CASSPPGQISGANVLTF | TGTGCCAGCAGCCCCCCGGGACAGATTTCTGGGGCCAACGTCCTGACTTTC
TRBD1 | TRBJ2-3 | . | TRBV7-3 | CASSPQGASDTQYF | TGTGCCAGCTCACCGCAGGGGGCTTCAGATACGCAGTATTTT
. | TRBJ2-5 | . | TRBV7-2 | CASSIGLWFQETQYF | TGTGCCAGCAGCATAGGGCTCTGGTTCCAAGAGACCCAGTACTTC
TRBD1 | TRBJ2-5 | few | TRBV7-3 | CASSPGPPGGTQYF | TGTGCCAGCAGCCCGGGACCACCAGGGGGGACCCAGTACTTC
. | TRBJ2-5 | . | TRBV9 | CASSVRAVQETQYF | TGTGCCAGCAGCGTACGAGCGGTCCAAGAGACCCAGTACTTC
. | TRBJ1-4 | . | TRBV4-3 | CASSRGTARGLGEKLFF | TGCGCCAGCAGCCGAGGGACGGCGAGGGGCTTAGGAGAAAAACTGTTTTTT
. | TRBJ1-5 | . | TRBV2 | CASSEAPGRNQPQHF | TGTGCCAGCAGTGAAGCGCCGGGTCGCAATCAGCCCCAGCATTTT
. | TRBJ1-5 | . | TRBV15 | CATSIRAHNQPQHF | TGTGCCACCAGCATCCGGGCTCACAATCAGCCCCAGCATTTT
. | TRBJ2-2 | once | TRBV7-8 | CASSLGGPSISGELFF | TGTGCCAGCAGCTTAGGGGGACCGAGTATCTCCGGGGAGCTGTTTTTT
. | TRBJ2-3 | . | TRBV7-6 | CASSSWLDTQYF | TGTGCCAGCAGCTCTTGGTTAGATACGCAGTATTTT
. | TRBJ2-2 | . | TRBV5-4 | CASSLQGTHTGELFF | TGTGCCAGCAGCCTCCAGGGGACCCACACCGGGGAGCTGTTTTTT
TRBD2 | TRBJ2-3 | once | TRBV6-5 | CASRLAGGTDTQYF | TGTGCCAGCCGACTAGCGGGGGGCACAGATACGCAGTATTTT
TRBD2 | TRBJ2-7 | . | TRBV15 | CATSPSGGEYEQYF | TGTGCCACCAGTCCTAGCGGGGGGGAATACGAGCAGTACTTC
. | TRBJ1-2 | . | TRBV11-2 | CASSLTSGRGYGYTF | TGTGCCAGCAGCTTAACCTCAGGCAGAGGCTATGGCTACACCTTC
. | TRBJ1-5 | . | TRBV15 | CATSRDLSRVNQPQHF | TGTGCCACCAGCAGAGATCTTAGCAGGGTCAATCAGCCCCAGCATTTT
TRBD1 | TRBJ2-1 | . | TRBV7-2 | CASSFDRGSYNEQFF | TGTGCCAGCAGCTTTGACAGGGGCTCCTACAATGAGCAGTTCTTC
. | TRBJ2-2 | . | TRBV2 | CASSRNLGEVGELFF | TGTGCCAGCAGCCGAAATTTGGGGGAAGTCGGGGAGCTGTTTTTT
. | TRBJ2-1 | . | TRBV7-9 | CASSLGLRGDGDEQFF | TGTGCCAGCAGCCTAGGACTACGAGGGGACGGAGATGAGCAGTTCTTC
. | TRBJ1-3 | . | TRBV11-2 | CASSLVGSGHSGNTIYF | TGTGCCAGCAGCTTAGTCGGGTCAGGGCACTCTGGAAACACCATATATTTT
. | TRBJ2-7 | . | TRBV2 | CASSPRTPYEQYF | TGTGCCAGCAGTCCTAGGACACCCTACGAGCAGTACTTC
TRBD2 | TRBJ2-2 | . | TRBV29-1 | CSVKDPASGRDANTGELFF | TGCAGCGTTAAGGATCCGGCTAGCGGGAGAGACGCGAACACCGGGGAGCTGTTTTTT
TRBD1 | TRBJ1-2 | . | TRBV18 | CASSPGTGDDGYTF | TGTGCCAGCTCACCCGGGACAGGGGACGATGGCTACACCTTC
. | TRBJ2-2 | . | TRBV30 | CAWSSLGPTGELFF | TGTGCCTGGAGTTCTCTGGGCCCCACCGGGGAGCTGTTTTTT
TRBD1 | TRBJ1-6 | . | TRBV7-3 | CASSSGQGNSPLHF | TGTGCCAGCAGCTCGGGACAGGGTAATTCACCCCTCCACTTT
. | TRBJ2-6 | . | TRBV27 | CASSSWTVLLSGANVLTF | TGTGCCAGCAGTTCATGGACAGTTCTTCTCTCTGGGGCCAACGTCCTGACTTTC